These 8 T cell receptor beta chains originate from one sample sequenced in a study of cytomegalovirus exposure and HLA in healthy donors. Generated by immunoSEQ multiplex PCR, the TCRdb table keeps only in-frame clones and is missing some. The sample has around 160,000 clones; roughly 84% are singletons. The specimen sequenced was PBMCs. Receptors were obtained from a man aged 25 to 40 in good health and CMV-seropositive.

This sequence joins TRBV6-5 and TRBJ1-1, with TRBD1 as a possible D gene (5 bases). Per germline, CDR1 MNHEY and CDR2 SVGAGI. The CDR3 runs 15 residues. V was trimmed by 4 bases and J by 1 base, leaving 13 bases between them. CDR3 protein: CASSSPGGRNTEAFF. CDR3 DNA sequence: TGTGCCAGCAGTTCCCCGGGGGGACGGAACACTGAAGCTTTCTTT.

CDR3 DNA sequence: TGTGCCAGCAGTGAAAGGAGTCGGACAGATACGCAGTATTTT. It specifies CASSERSRTDTQYF. V usage is TRBV6-1 and J usage is TRBJ2-3; D is unclear. Germline loops: CDR1 MNHNS, CDR2 SASEGT. Trimming shortened V by 2 bases and J by 3 bases, and 9 bases separated the two germline ends. This CDR3 has 14 residues.

This clone has only a few counts. V usage is TRBV29-1 and J usage is TRBJ2-2, with 7 bases aligning to TRBD2. The J segment lost 7 bases and the V segment lost 5 bases, leaving 10 bases of the junction unmatched. The CDR3 contains 14 residues. Germline CDR1 reads SQVTM; CDR2 reads ANQGSEA. The CDR3, as DNA: TGCAGCGTTTCCGGGGCGGGGGACGTCGGGGAGCTGTTTTTT. Its translation: CSVSGAGDVGELFF.

The J gene is TRBJ1-3, the V gene TRBV7-2; no clear D gene. In germline, CDR1 is SGHTA, CDR2 FQGNSA. Trimming pared 0 bases from V and 0 bases from J, leaving 12 bases between. The CDR3 is 17 amino acids. The CDR3 reads CASSLAPEWSSGNTIYF. CDR3 DNA sequence: TGTGCCAGCAGCTTAGCCCCTGAATGGAGCTCTGGAAACACCATATATTTT.

The chain couples TRBV6-5 to TRBJ2-1, with 10 bases fitting TRBD2. This CDR3 contains 15 residues. Trimming at V came to 5 bases and at J to 2 bases, leaving 3 bases not matched to a gene. Per the germline V gene, CDR1 is MNHEY and CDR2 is SVGAGI. The CDR3 loop is CASSRTSGPYNEQFF. The CDR3 DNA reads TGTGCCAGCAGTCGGACTAGCGGTCCCTACAATGAGCAGTTCTTC.

In its sample, this clone was seen once. The gene calls are TRBV2 and TRBJ2-1; TRBD1 is a possible D gene (5 bases). The V gene's germline CDR1 is SNHLY and CDR2 FYNNEI. This CDR3 is 18 amino acids long. The V and J ends lost 4 bases and 3 bases respectively, with 22 bases between them. As DNA, the CDR3 is TGTGCCAGCAGTGTAGACAAGGGGTCCACCCTCGTCTACAATGAGCAGTTCTTC. Its protein product is CASSVDKGSTLVYNEQFF.

V and J are TRBV7-8 and TRBJ1-4; D is perhaps TRBD1 (5 bases). Deletions cut 5 bases from V and 8 bases from J, with 21 bases between. Per germline, CDR1 SGHVS and CDR2 FQNEAQ. This CDR3 is 16 amino acids long. CDR3 sequence reads: CASSPGRRGLLEKLFF. CDR3 in DNA: TGTGCCAGCAGCCCGGGGCGGCGGGGACTACTCGAAAAACTGTTTTTT.

This clone appeared a single time. The V gene is TRBV9, the J gene TRBJ2-7; a possible D gene is TRBD2 (6 bases). This CDR3 region has 15 residues. The V end lost 0 bases, the J end lost 0 bases, and 10 bases lay between the germline ends. The V gene's germline CDR1 is SGDLS and CDR2 YYNGEE. CDR3 region: CASSVGPGASYEQYF. The CDR3 nucleotides are TGTGCCAGCAGCGTAGGTCCGGGAGCCTCCTACGAGCAGTACTTC. Full variable domain (rest looked up from reference TRBV9 and TRBJ2-7): DSGVTQTPKHLITATGQRVTLRCSPRSGDLSVYWYQQSLDQGLQFLIQYYNGEERAKGNILERFSAQQFPDLHSELNLSSLELGDSALYFCASSVGPGASYEQYFGPGTRLTVT.